This TCR beta chain was identified in a study of CD8+CD57+ T cells in acquired aplastic anemia. Study results and limitations: Patients and controls shared 25 to 35 CD8+ CDR3 sequences, highly expressed in patients.

This CDR3 has 16 residues. Trimming took 4 bases from V and 5 from J; bases not matched to a gene: 7. Germline CDR1 is SGDLS and CDR2 is YYNGEE. A word on this clonotype: What it recognizes is unknown.

By flow cytometry, patients selected for sequencing had shown an expansion of CD8+CD57+ cells. Patients uniformly had severe acquired aplastic anemia. TCR beta VDJ and CDR3 profiles were obtained from a genomic DNA template. Each CDR3 protein gets one entry after TCRdb re-called the reads with MiXCR. Of hundreds of thousands of distinct CDR3 sequences listed, about half are singletons. The rearrangement links TRBV9 to TRBJ2-3, with 13 bases fitting TRBD2. This receptor was obtained from a human donor with aplastic anemia. What was sequenced was sorted CD4+, CD8+, or CD8+CD57+ T cells (not recorded which) from PBMCs. This chain's CDR3 is CASSLGTSGMVDTQYF. The CDR3 DNA follows: TGTGCCAGCAGCCTAGGGACTAGCGGGATGGTAGATACGCAGTATTTT.